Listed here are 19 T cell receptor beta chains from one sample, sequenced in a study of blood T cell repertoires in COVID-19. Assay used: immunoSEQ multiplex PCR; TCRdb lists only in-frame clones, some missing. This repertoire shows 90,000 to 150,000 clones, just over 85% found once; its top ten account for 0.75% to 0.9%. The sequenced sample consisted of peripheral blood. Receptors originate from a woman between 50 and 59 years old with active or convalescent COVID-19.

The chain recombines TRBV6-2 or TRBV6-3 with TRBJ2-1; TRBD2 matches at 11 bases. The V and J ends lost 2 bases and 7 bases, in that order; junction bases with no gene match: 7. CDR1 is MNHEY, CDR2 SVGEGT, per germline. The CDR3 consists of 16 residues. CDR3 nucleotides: TGTGCCAGCAGTTACGTAGCGGGAGGGCCAGGGAATGAGCAGTTCTTC. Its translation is CASSYVAGGPGNEQFF.

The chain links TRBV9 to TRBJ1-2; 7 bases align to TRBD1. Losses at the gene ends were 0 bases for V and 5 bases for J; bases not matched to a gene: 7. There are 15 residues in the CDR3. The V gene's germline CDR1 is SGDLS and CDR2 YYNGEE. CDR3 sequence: CASSVAGTERYGYTF. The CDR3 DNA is TGTGCCAGCAGCGTAGCCGGGACAGAAAGGTATGGCTACACCTTC. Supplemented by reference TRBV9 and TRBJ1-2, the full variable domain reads DSGVTQTPKHLITATGQRVTLRCSPRSGDLSVYWYQQSLDQGLQFLIQYYNGEERAKGNILERFSAQQFPDLHSELNLSSLELGDSALYFCASSVAGTERYGYTFGSGTRLTVV.

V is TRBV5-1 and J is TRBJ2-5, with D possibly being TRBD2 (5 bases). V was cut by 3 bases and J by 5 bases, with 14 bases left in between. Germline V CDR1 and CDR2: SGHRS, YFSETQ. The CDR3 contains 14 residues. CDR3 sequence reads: CASSYSPPGETQYF. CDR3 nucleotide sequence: TGCGCCAGCAGCTACAGTCCTCCGGGGGAGACCCAGTACTTC.

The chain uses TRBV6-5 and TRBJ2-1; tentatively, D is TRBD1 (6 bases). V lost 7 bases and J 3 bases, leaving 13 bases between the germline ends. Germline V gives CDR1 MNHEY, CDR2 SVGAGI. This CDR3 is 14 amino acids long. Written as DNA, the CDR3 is TGTGCCAGCACGAGACAGGACCACTACAATGAGCAGTTCTTC. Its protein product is CASTRQDHYNEQFF.

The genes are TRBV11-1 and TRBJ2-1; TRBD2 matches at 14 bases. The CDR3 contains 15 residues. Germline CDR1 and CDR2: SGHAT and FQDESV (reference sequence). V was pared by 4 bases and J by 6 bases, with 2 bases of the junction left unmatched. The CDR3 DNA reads TGTGCCAGCAGCTCTGGGACTAGCGGGAGCAATGAGCAGTTCTTC. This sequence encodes CASSSGTSGSNEQFF.

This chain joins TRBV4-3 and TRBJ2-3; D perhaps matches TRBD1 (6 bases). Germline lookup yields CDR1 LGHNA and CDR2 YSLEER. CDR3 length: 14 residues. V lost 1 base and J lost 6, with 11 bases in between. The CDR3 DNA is TGCGCCAGCAGCCAAGGACAGGTTGGCGATACGCAGTATTTT. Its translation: CASSQGQVGDTQYF.

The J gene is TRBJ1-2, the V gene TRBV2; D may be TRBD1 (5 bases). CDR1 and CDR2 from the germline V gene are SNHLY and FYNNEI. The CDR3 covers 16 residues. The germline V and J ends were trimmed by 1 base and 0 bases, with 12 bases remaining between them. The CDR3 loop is CASSEDTGFANYGYTF. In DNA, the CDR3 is TGTGCCAGCAGTGAAGATACAGGTTTTGCTAACTATGGCTACACCTTC.

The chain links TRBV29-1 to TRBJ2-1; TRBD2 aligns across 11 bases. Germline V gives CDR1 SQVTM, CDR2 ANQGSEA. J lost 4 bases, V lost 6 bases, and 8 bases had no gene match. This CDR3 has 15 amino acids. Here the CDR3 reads CSVELAGVYYNEQFF. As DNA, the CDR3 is TGCAGCGTAGAACTAGCGGGAGTTTATTACAATGAGCAGTTCTTC.

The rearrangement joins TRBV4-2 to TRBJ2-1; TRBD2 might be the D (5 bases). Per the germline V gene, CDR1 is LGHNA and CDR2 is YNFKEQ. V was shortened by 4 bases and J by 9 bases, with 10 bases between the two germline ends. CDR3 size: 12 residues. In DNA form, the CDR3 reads TGTGCCAGCAGCCTGGGCGCGGGTGAGCAGTTCTTC. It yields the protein CASSLGAGEQFF.

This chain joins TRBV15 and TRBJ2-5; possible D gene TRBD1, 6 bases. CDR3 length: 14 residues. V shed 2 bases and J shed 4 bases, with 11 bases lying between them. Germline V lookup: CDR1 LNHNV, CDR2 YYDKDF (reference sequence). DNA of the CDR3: TGTGCCACCAGCAGACAGGGGTGGGGAGAGACCCAGTACTTC. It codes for CATSRQGWGETQYF.

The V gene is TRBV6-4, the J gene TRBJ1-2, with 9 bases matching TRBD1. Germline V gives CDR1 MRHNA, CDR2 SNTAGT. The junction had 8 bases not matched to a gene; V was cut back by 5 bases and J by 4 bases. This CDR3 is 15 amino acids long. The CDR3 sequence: CASSTNRGHSYGYTF. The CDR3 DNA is TGTGCCAGCAGTACCAACAGGGGGCATAGCTATGGCTACACCTTC.

The CDR3 loop is CASSLTSHLFDEQFF. CDR3 coding DNA: TGTGCCAGCAGCTTGACTAGTCATCTCTTCGATGAGCAGTTCTTC. V gene TRBV7-3 combines with J gene TRBJ2-1; tentatively, D is TRBD2 (6 bases). V shed 3 bases and J shed 8 bases, with 17 bases lying between them. The CDR3 is 15 residues long. CDR1 is SGHTA, CDR2 FQGTGA, per germline.

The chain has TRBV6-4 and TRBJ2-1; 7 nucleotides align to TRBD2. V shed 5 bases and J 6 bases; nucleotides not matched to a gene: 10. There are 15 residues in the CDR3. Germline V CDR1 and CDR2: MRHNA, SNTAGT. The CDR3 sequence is CASSPRAGATNEQFF. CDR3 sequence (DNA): TGTGCCAGCAGTCCCCGGGCGGGAGCCACCAATGAGCAGTTCTTC.

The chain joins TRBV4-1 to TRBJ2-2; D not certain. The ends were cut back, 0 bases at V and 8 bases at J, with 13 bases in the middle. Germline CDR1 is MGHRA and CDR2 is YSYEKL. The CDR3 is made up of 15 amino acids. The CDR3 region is CASSQDHSLIGELFF. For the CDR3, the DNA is TGCGCCAGCAGCCAAGACCACAGTCTCATAGGGGAGCTGTTTTTT.

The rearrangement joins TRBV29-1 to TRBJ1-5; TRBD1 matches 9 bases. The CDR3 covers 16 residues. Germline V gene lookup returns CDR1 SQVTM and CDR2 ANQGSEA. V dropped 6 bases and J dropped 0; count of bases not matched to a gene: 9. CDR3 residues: CSVGYGTGTSNQPQHF. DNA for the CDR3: TGCAGCGTCGGTTATGGGACAGGGACTAGCAATCAGCCCCAGCATTTT.

The CDR3 reads CASSLGLAGNTDTQYF. CDR3 sequence (DNA): TGTGCCAGCAGCTTAGGGCTAGCGGGAAACACAGATACGCAGTATTTT. The chain is built from TRBV7-3 and TRBJ2-3; 9 bases map to TRBD2. The ends lost 2 bases at V and 2 bases at J; junction bases unmatched: 5. Per germline, CDR1 SGHTA and CDR2 FQGTGA. The CDR3 spans 16 residues.

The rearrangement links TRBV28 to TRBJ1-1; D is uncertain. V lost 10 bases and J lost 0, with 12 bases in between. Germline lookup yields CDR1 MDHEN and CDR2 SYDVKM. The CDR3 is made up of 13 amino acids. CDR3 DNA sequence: TGTGCCATCTCTTTTCGGGTGAACACTGAAGCTTTCTTT. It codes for CAISFRVNTEAFF.

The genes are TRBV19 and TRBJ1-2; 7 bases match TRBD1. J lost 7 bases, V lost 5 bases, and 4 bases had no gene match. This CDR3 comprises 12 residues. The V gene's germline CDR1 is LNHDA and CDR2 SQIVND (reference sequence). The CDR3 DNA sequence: TGTGCCAGTAGTGATCGGGACAGTGGCTACACCTTC. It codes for CASSDRDSGYTF. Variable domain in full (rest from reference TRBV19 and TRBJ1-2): DGGITQSPKYLFRKEGQNVTLSCEQNLNHDAMYWYRQDPGQGLRLIYYSQIVNDFQKGDIAEGYSVSREKKESFPLTVTSAQKNPTAFYLCASSDRDSGYTFGSGTRLTVV.

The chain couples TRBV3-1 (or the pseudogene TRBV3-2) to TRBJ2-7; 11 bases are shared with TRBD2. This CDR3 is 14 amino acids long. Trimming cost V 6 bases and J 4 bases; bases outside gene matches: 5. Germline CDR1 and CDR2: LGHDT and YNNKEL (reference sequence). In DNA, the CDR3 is TGTGCCAGCAGACCTACTAGCGGGGGTTACGAGCAGTACTTC. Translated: CASRPTSGGYEQYF.